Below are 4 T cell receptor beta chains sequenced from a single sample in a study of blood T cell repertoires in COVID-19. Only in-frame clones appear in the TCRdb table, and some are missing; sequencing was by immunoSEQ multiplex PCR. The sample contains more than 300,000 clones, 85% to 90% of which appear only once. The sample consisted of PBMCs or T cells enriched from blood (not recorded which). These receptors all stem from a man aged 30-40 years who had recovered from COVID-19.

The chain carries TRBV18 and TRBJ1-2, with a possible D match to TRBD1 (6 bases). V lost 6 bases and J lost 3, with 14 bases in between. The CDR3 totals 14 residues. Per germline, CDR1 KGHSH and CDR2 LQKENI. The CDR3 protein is CASSGTGSDYGYTF. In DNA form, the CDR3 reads TGTGCCAGCTCGGGCACAGGGAGTGACTATGGCTACACCTTC. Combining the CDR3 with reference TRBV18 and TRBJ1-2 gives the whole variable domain NAGVMQNPRHLVRRRGQEARLRCSPMKGHSHVYWYRQLPEEGLKFMVYLQKENIIDESGMPKERFSAEFPKEGPSILRIQQVVRGDSAAYFCASSGTGSDYGYTFGSGTRLTVV.

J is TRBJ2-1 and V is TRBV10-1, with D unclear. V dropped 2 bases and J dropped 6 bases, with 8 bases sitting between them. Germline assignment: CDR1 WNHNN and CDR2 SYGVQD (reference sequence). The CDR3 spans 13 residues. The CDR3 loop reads CASSEVSRNEQFF. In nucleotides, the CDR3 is TGCGCCAGCAGTGAGGTGTCGCGCAATGAGCAGTTCTTC.

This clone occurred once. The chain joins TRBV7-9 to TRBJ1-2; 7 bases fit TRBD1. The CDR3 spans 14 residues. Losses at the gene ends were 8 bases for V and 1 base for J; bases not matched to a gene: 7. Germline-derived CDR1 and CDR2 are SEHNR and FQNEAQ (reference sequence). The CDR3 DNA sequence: TGTGCCAGCTACAGGACAGGCTTTAACTATGGCTACACCTTC. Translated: CASYRTGFNYGYTF.

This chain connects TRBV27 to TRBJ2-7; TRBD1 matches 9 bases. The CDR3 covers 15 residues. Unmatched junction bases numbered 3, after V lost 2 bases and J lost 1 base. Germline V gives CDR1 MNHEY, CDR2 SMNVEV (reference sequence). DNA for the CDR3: TGTGCCAGCAGTTTAGCGGGACAGGGATCCTACGAGCAGTACTTC. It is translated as CASSLAGQGSYEQYF.